The 17 T cell receptor beta chains presented below share a single source sample, sequenced in a study of blood T cell repertoires in COVID-19. TCRdb's copy holds only in-frame clones and misses some; the assay was immunoSEQ multiplex PCR. In the table there are approximately 100,000 clones, approximately 86% of which are singletons. The specimen sequenced was PBMCs or T cells enriched from blood (not recorded which). Source of these receptors: a woman aged 45-65 years who had recovered from COVID-19.

This chain uses TRBV3-1 (or the pseudogene TRBV3-2) with TRBJ1-3; possible D gene TRBD1, 5 bases. The V gene's germline CDR1 is LGHDT and CDR2 YNNKEL (reference sequence). V was shortened by 2 bases and J by 0 bases, with 11 bases between the two germline ends. This CDR3 is 16 amino acids long. DNA for the CDR3: TGTGCCAGCAGCCAACGACAGTCGAGCTCTGGAAACACCATATATTTT. Protein sequence: CASSQRQSSSGNTIYF.

The rearrangement joins TRBV28 to TRBJ1-5; tentative D call: TRBD1 (6 bases). The germline V gene encodes CDR1 MDHEN and CDR2 SYDVKM. This CDR3 region has 14 residues. Trimming removed 6 bases at V and 6 bases at J, with 15 bases between. CDR3 in amino acids: CASRGYRDGQPQHF. As DNA, the CDR3 is TGTGCCAGCAGGGGGTACAGGGATGGTCAGCCCCAGCATTTT.

The V call is TRBV11-2, the J call TRBJ2-5; 8 nucleotides align to TRBD2. CDR3 size: 14 residues. The J segment lost 2 bases and the V segment lost 5 bases, leaving 4 bases of the junction unmatched. CDR1 and CDR2 (germline): SGHAT, FQNNGV. The CDR3 is CASSPAGGQETQYF. CDR3 DNA: TGTGCCAGCAGCCCTGCGGGGGGACAAGAGACCCAGTACTTC.

This clone was recorded once. The rearrangement joins TRBV19 to TRBJ1-5; D call uncertain. The length of the CDR3 is 13 residues. CDR1 and CDR2 (germline): LNHDA, SQIVND (reference sequence). V was pared by 0 bases and J by 7 bases, with 7 bases between. In DNA form, the CDR3 reads TGTGCCAGTAGTATAGATGAGGTCCAGCCCCAGCATTTT. It codes for CASSIDEVQPQHF.

CDR3 amino acids: CASSAPFGQGTDTQYF. The CDR3 DNA reads as TGTGCCAGCAGTGCCCCGTTTGGGCAGGGGACAGATACGCAGTATTTT. V is TRBV6-1 and J is TRBJ2-3; D may be TRBD1 (6 bases). The CDR3 sequence is 16 residues long. Germline V gene lookup returns CDR1 MNHNS and CDR2 SASEGT. The germline V and J ends were trimmed by 4 bases and 3 bases, with 17 bases remaining between them.

The chain carries TRBV5-5 and TRBJ1-3; D unclear. V was cut by 4 bases and J by 0 bases, with 11 bases left in between. This CDR3 region has 15 residues. The germline gives CDR1 SGHKS, CDR2 YYEKEE (reference sequence). CDR3 region: CASSLDVYSGNTIYF. As DNA, the CDR3 is TGTGCCAGCAGCCTAGACGTTTACTCTGGAAACACCATATATTTT.

This chain uses TRBV28 with TRBJ2-6, with 7 nucleotides matching TRBD1. This CDR3 contains 15 residues. CDR1 is MDHEN, CDR2 SYDVKM, per germline. The V and J ends lost 3 bases and 10 bases, in that order; junction bases with no gene match: 9. The CDR3 region is CASSFRDSFFNVLTF. DNA for the CDR3: TGTGCCAGCAGTTTCCGGGACAGTTTTTTTAACGTCCTGACTTTC.

The CDR3 spells CASSLPMGGRTNEQFF. In DNA form, the CDR3 reads TGCGCCAGCAGCTTACCGATGGGCGGGAGAACGAATGAGCAGTTCTTC. The chain recombines TRBV5-1 with TRBJ2-1, with TRBD2 matching over 7 bases. The V and J ends lost 2 bases and 7 bases, in that order; junction bases with no gene match: 12. In germline, CDR1 is SGHRS, CDR2 YFSETQ. The CDR3 is made up of 16 amino acids.

The J gene is TRBJ1-2, the V gene TRBV27; 9 nucleotides agree with TRBD1. The CDR3 sequence is 18 residues long. CDR1 is MNHEY and CDR2 is SMNVEV in the germline V gene (reference sequence). V dropped 5 bases and J dropped 3; count of bases not matched to a gene: 16. The CDR3: CASSPLSTNRGRYYGYTF. Here the CDR3 DNA reads TGTGCCAGCAGTCCGTTATCCACAAACAGGGGGCGTTACTATGGCTACACCTTC.

Written as DNA, the CDR3 is TGCGCCAGCAGCCAAGAATCTCTAGCGGGTTCCGAGCAGTACTTC. Translated, it gives CASSQESLAGSEQYF. V usage is TRBV4-1 and J usage is TRBJ2-7, with 8 positions matching TRBD2. V shed 0 bases and J 6 bases; nucleotides not matched to a gene: 7. Germline CDR1 MGHRA, CDR2 YSYEKL. This CDR3 has 15 amino acids.

This sequence joins TRBV7-3 and TRBJ2-1; 8 bases align to TRBD2. The germline CDR1 and CDR2 sequences are SGHTA and FQGTGA. This CDR3 has 15 residues. V lost 1 base to trimming and J lost 8 bases; unmatched junction nucleotides: 7. The DNA of the CDR3 is TGTGCCAGCAGCTTAATGGGACTAGAGCGGGATGAGCAGTTCTTC. It specifies CASSLMGLERDEQFF.

The CDR3 nucleotides read TGTGCCAGCAGTTTTGGGCCCCAACAGGGATCCGGTCAAGAGACCCAGTACTTC. Amino acids: CASSFGPQQGSGQETQYF. V and J are TRBV28 and TRBJ2-5, with D possibly matching TRBD1 (6 bases). V lost 3 bases and J lost 2, with 22 bases in between. This CDR3 spans 18 amino acids. In germline, CDR1 is MDHEN, CDR2 SYDVKM.

CDR3 amino acids: CASSLGQGPSSYNEQFF. CDR3 DNA: TGCGCCAGCAGCCTGGGACAGGGCCCCAGCTCCTACAATGAGCAGTTCTTC. The chain couples TRBV5-1 to TRBJ2-1; TRBD1 matches at 9 bases. CDR3 length: 17 amino acids. Germline V lookup: CDR1 SGHRS, CDR2 YFSETQ. The V and J ends lost 4 bases and 0 bases, in that order; junction bases with no gene match: 8.

CDR3: CAISEASGGAGTQYF. DNA of the CDR3: TGTGCCATCAGTGAGGCGAGCGGGGGGGCTGGGACCCAGTACTTC. The rearrangement uses TRBV10-3 and TRBJ2-5; 10 nucleotides line up with TRBD2. Germline-derived CDR1 and CDR2 are ENHRY and SYGVKD. The CDR3 is 15 residues long. V dropped 2 bases and J dropped 7; count of bases not matched to a gene: 7.

The chain links TRBV28 to TRBJ2-3; D is perhaps TRBD2 (6 bases). Trimming stripped 0 bases from V and 3 bases from J, with 13 bases between. Germline CDR1 reads MDHEN; CDR2 reads SYDVKM. The CDR3 runs 16 residues. In DNA, the CDR3 is TGTGCCAGCAGTTTATGGAGTCAGGGAGGAACAGATACGCAGTATTTT. It is translated as CASSLWSQGGTDTQYF.

The V and J genes are TRBV10-1 and TRBJ2-1; 10 positions agree with TRBD2. The CDR3 is 15 amino acids. V was clipped by 4 bases and J by 2 bases; unmatched bases: 2. Germline CDR1 reads WNHNN; CDR2 reads SYGVQD (reference sequence). The CDR3 sequence is CASSASGGAYNEQFF. The CDR3 nucleotides are TGCGCCAGCAGTGCAAGCGGGGGGGCCTACAATGAGCAGTTCTTC.

CDR3 protein: CASSPRLDREQFF. The CDR3 nucleotides read TGTGCCAGCAGTCCGCGACTCGACAGAGAGCAGTTCTTC. The chain couples TRBV27 to TRBJ2-1; TRBD1 is a possible D gene (5 bases). The CDR3 has 13 residues. Trimming took 5 bases from V and 10 from J, leaving 15 bases between them. CDR1 MNHEY and CDR2 SMNVEV come from the germline V gene (reference sequence).